What follows are 15 T cell receptor beta chains derived from one specimen sequenced in a study of cytomegalovirus exposure and HLA in healthy donors. The PCR was carried out with 60 Vbeta primers and 13 Jbeta primers. Here immunoSEQ multiplex PCR was the method, and the copy in TCRdb shows in-frame clones only, minus some. The sample has 110,000 to 150,000 clones; 76% are singletons. The sample comprised PBMCs. These TCRs come from a woman in her 40s in good health and CMV-seronegative.

The chain links TRBV4-2 to TRBJ1-2, with 8 positions matching TRBD1. Germline-derived CDR1 and CDR2 are LGHNA and YNFKEQ. The CDR3 has 15 amino acids. After removal of 3 bases from V and 3 bases from J, the junction contained 6 bases not matched to a gene. CDR3 sequence: CASSHGQGPYYGYTF. CDR3 in DNA: TGTGCCAGCAGCCACGGACAGGGCCCATACTATGGCTACACCTTC.

The chain recombines TRBV30 with TRBJ2-1; D not certain. The CDR3 totals 12 residues. Trimming left V 3 bases short and J 4 bases short, with 7 bases between. The germline gives CDR1 GTSNPN, CDR2 SVGIG (reference sequence). The DNA of the CDR3 is TGTGCCTGGAGCGAACTGTACAATGAGCAGTTCTTC. Protein sequence: CAWSELYNEQFF.

The chain links TRBV18 to TRBJ2-1; TRBD2 agrees at 11 bases. V trimming: 3 bases; J trimming: 6 bases; junction bases outside the gene matches: 7. CDR3 size: 16 residues. Germline-derived CDR1 and CDR2 are KGHSH and LQKENI. CDR3 DNA: TGTGCCAGCTCACCCCCCGGGACTAGCGGTATCAATGAGCAGTTCTTC. Its protein is CASSPPGTSGINEQFF. Filled out from reference TRBV18 and TRBJ2-1, the complete variable domain reads NAGVMQNPRHLVRRRGQEARLRCSPMKGHSHVYWYRQLPEEGLKFMVYLQKENIIDESGMPKERFSAEFPKEGPSILRIQQVVRGDSAAYFCASSPPGTSGINEQFFGPGTRLTVL.

The chain links TRBV6-1 to TRBJ2-7; a weak D match, TRBD2 (5 bases). Germline assignment: CDR1 MNHNS and CDR2 SASEGT. CDR3 length equals 14 residues. V was trimmed by 7 bases and J by 1 base, leaving 14 bases between them. The CDR3: CASTSEVGSYEQYF. CDR3 nucleotide sequence: TGTGCCAGCACCTCGGAGGTTGGGTCCTACGAGCAGTACTTC.

The chain combines TRBV5-6 with TRBJ2-1; TRBD1 aligns across 7 bases. Trimming cost V 5 bases and J 2 bases; bases outside gene matches: 13. There are 17 residues in the CDR3. Per the germline V gene, CDR1 is SGHDT and CDR2 is YYEEEE. CDR3 nucleotide sequence: TGTGCCAGCAGACCCTGGACAGGCGTCTATCCCTACAATGAGCAGTTCTTC. The encoded protein is CASRPWTGVYPYNEQFF.

The chain combines TRBV7-9 with TRBJ1-5; 7 nucleotides match TRBD1. Per germline, CDR1 SEHNR and CDR2 FQNEAQ (reference sequence). With V trimmed by 2 bases and J by 4 bases, 2 bases remained unmatched. CDR3 size: 14 residues. The CDR3 loop is CASSLTGENQPQHF. The DNA of the CDR3 is TGTGCCAGCAGCTTAACAGGGGAAAATCAGCCCCAGCATTTT.

The V gene is TRBV6-4, the J gene TRBJ2-5, with 14 bases identical to TRBD2. V trimming: 4 bases; J trimming: 1 base; junction bases outside the gene matches: 11. This CDR3 region has 19 residues. Germline V gives CDR1 MRHNA, CDR2 SNTAGT. CDR3 sequence (DNA): TGTGCCAGCAGTGGGTCCGGACTAGCGGGAGGAATCCCCCAAGAGACCCAGTACTTC. Protein product: CASSGSGLAGGIPQETQYF.

The J gene is TRBJ1-2, the V gene TRBV23-1; D is perhaps TRBD1 (5 bases). TRBV23-1 is an ORF for which the function is uncertain. Trimming removed 4 bases from V and 5 bases from J, with 29 bases in between. The CDR3 sequence is 19 residues long. The CDR3 DNA is TGCGCCAGCAGTCTAGGCAGGGTCGACATTCCTCGGAGTTCTTATGGCTACACCTTC. Protein sequence: CASSLGRVDIPRSSYGYTF.

The J gene is TRBJ1-1, the V gene TRBV18; tentatively, D is TRBD1 (5 bases). Trimming cost V 4 bases and J 4 bases, with 13 bases left between them. CDR1 is KGHSH, CDR2 LQKENI, per germline. The CDR3 is 14 residues long. For the CDR3, the DNA is TGTGCCAGCTCACAGATGGGGGGGTCCACTGAAGCTTTCTTT. Its protein product is CASSQMGGSTEAFF.

This chain joins TRBV9 and TRBJ1-1; D is perhaps TRBD1 (5 bases). Looked up from germline, CDR1 is SGDLS and CDR2 is YYNGEE. Trimming took off 3 bases at V and 2 bases at J, with 11 bases between the two ends. CDR3 length: 14 amino acids. The CDR3 nucleotides are TGTGCCAGCAGCGAGGGGAATTTAAACACTGAAGCTTTCTTT. This translates into CASSEGNLNTEAFF.

The rearrangement uses TRBV2 and TRBJ2-3; 7 bases line up with TRBD2. The CDR3 is 16 amino acids. Germline V gene sequence: CDR1 SNHLY, CDR2 FYNNEI. Trimming at V came to 5 bases and at J to 2 bases, leaving 10 bases not matched to a gene. As DNA, the CDR3 is TGTGCCAGCAGTTTCGTGCCTAGCGGAGCCACAGATACGCAGTATTTT. It encodes CASSFVPSGATDTQYF.

This chain joins TRBV2 and TRBJ2-7; D gene ambiguous. The CDR3 length is 15 residues. Trimming left V 0 bases short and J 0 bases short, with 9 bases between. CDR1 SNHLY and CDR2 FYNNEI come from the germline V gene. Here the CDR3 reads CASSEAHGSSYEQYF. In nucleotides, the CDR3 is TGTGCCAGCAGTGAAGCGCACGGTAGCTCCTACGAGCAGTACTTC.

The chain employs TRBV28 and TRBJ1-2, with TRBD1 matching 8 bases. This CDR3 spans 15 amino acids. CDR1 MDHEN and CDR2 SYDVKM come from the germline V gene. The V segment lost 7 bases and the J segment 2 bases; nucleotides outside the gene matches: 9. The CDR3: CASNAQGAPNYGYTF. CDR3 in DNA: TGTGCCAGCAATGCTCAGGGGGCTCCGAACTATGGCTACACCTTC.

This chain connects TRBV5-8 to TRBJ2-7; D might be TRBD1 (6 bases). The CDR3 extends over 13 amino acids. Germline V CDR1 and CDR2: SGHTS, YDEGEE. Deletions cut 5 bases from V and 0 bases from J, with 9 bases between. The CDR3 DNA follows: TGTGCCAGCAGGTACAGGGCCTCCTACGAGCAGTACTTC. Translation gives CASRYRASYEQYF.

This chain connects TRBV18 to TRBJ2-5; D gene unclear. CDR3 length: 14 amino acids. Germline V gene sequence: CDR1 KGHSH, CDR2 LQKENI. V shed 0 bases and J shed 2 bases, with 7 bases lying between them. The DNA for the CDR3 is TGTGCCAGCTCACCACCCTCAGTACAAGAGACCCAGTACTTC. This translates into CASSPPSVQETQYF.